Listed below are T cell receptor beta chains from one sample, sequenced in a study of shared T cell receptors in the human thymus. Profiling relied on immunoSEQ multiplex PCR, and the TCRdb table lists in-frame clones only, not all of them. The data hold some 660,000 clones, with approximately 89% observed a single time. These sequences were also reported in another study, on human thymus T cells.

The sequencing input was thymocytes. These receptors originate from a boy in the first two years of life with a congenital heart defect. CDR3s include the opening cysteine and the closing phenylalanine or tryptophan. A D gene is named only where the DNA matches it firmly. Clone size is shown for a subset of rows, as once, few, many or a class of expanded clone.

clone_size d_call j_call v_call cdr3_aa cdr3_nt
few NA TRBJ1-1 TRBV10-3 CAIGGRENTEAFF TGTGCCATCGGGGGCCGGGAGAACACTGAAGCTTTCTTT
NA TRBD1 TRBJ1-3 TRBV28 CASSLYGTEYSGNTIYF TGTGCCAGCAGTTTATACGGGACAGAATACTCTGGAAACACCATATATTTT
NA TRBD1 TRBJ1-5 TRBV5-5 CASSSGQGKSQPQHF TGTGCCAGCAGCTCCGGACAGGGGAAGTCTCAGCCCCAGCATTTT
NA NA TRBJ2-3 TRBV7-2 CASSLSPPLRFGADTQYF TGTGCCAGCAGCTTATCCCCACCACTACGCTTTGGTGCGGATACGCAGTATTTT
NA NA TRBJ2-3 TRBV29-1 CSTHRDGTDTQYF TGCAGCACCCACAGGGATGGGACAGATACGCAGTATTTT
NA NA TRBJ1-5 TRBV28 CASSLSFLYSNQPQHF TGTGCCAGCAGTTTATCTTTTCTGTATAGCAATCAGCCCCAGCATTTT
NA TRBD2 TRBJ2-7 TRBV18 CASSQGTSGSTYEQYF TGTGCCAGCTCACAAGGGACTAGCGGGTCTACCTACGAGCAGTACTTC
NA NA TRBJ2-1 TRBV5-4 CASSTLSSGPQGRQFF TGTGCCAGCAGCACGCTATCCAGCGGCCCCCAAGGGAGGCAGTTCTTC
NA TRBD1 TRBJ2-5 TRBV6-6 CASRLPGQGVVETQYF TGTGCCAGCAGACTACCGGGACAGGGGGTGGTAGAGACCCAGTACTTC
NA TRBD1 TRBJ2-1 TRBV2 CASSGTGGGNEQFF TGTGCCAGCAGCGGGACAGGGGGGGGAAATGAGCAGTTCTTC
NA TRBD1 TRBJ1-4 TRBV6-1 CASPDREGEKLFF TGTGCCAGCCCGGACAGGGAGGGGGAAAAACTGTTTTTT
few TRBD2 TRBJ2-2 TRBV4-3 CASSQHRTSGISGELFF TGCGCCAGCAGCCAACATAGGACTAGCGGGATTTCCGGGGAGCTGTTTTTT
once TRBD1 TRBJ1-6 TRBV4-1 CASSQVDRVKSPLHF TGCGCCAGCAGCCAAGTCGACAGGGTAAAATCCCCCCTCCACTTT
few TRBD2 TRBJ2-1 TRBV28 CASNYLAGLYNEQFF TGTGCCAGCAATTACCTAGCGGGTCTATACAATGAGCAGTTCTTC
NA TRBD2 TRBJ2-1 TRBV7-9 CASSFLAGAYNEQFF TGTGCCAGCAGCTTCTTAGCGGGGGCCTACAATGAGCAGTTCTTC
NA NA TRBJ1-2 TRBV4-3 CASSQGGLPEDYGYTF TGCGCCAGCAGCCAAGGAGGGTTACCTGAGGACTATGGCTACACCTTC
NA TRBD1 TRBJ1-5 TRBV29-1 CSVADRENSNQPQHF TGCAGCGTTGCCGACAGGGAGAATAGCAATCAGCCCCAGCATTTT
NA TRBD2 TRBJ2-3 TRBV2 CASSVPGTSGTSTDTQYF TGTGCCAGCAGCGTTCCCGGGACTAGCGGGACTAGCACAGATACGCAGTATTTT
NA TRBD2 TRBJ2-7 TRBV27 CASRLSRTSGIYEQYF TGTGCCAGCAGGCTGTCCCGGACTAGCGGCATCTACGAGCAGTACTTC
NA NA TRBJ2-7 TRBV7-2 CASSLDLEFYEQYF TGTGCCAGCAGCTTAGATTTGGAGTTCTACGAGCAGTACTTC
NA TRBD1 TRBJ2-7 TRBV12-5 CASGNTPGQSYEQYF TGTGCTAGTGGAAACACTCCGGGACAGAGCTACGAGCAGTACTTC
NA TRBD1 TRBJ2-6 TRBV27 CASSHRGDRVSYSGANVLTF TGTGCCAGCAGCCACAGGGGGGACAGAGTTTCTTACTCTGGGGCCAACGTCCTGACTTTC
NA TRBD1 TRBJ2-7 TRBV4-1 CASSRAGQGAREQYF TGCGCCAGCAGCAGAGCAGGACAGGGGGCGCGCGAGCAGTACTTC
NA NA TRBJ2-3 TRBV14 CASSCRDTNTDTQYF TGTGCCAGCAGCTGCCGGGACACTAACACAGATACGCAGTATTTT
NA TRBD1 TRBJ1-5 TRBV2 CASKGQGNQPQHF TGTGCCAGCAAAGGACAGGGCAATCAGCCCCAGCATTTT
NA TRBD2 TRBJ2-7 TRBV28 CASSHRPGLAGSYEQYF TGTGCCAGCAGTCACAGACCGGGACTAGCGGGGTCCTACGAGCAGTACTTC
few NA TRBJ2-2 TRBV19 CASSSSTGELFF TGTGCCAGTAGTTCGTCCACCGGGGAGCTGTTTTTT
NA TRBD2 TRBJ2-3 TRBV5-4 CASSFLAGNTDTQYF TGTGCCAGCAGCTTCCTAGCGGGGAACACAGATACGCAGTATTTT
NA TRBD2 TRBJ2-7 TRBV13 CASSHRWGLAGGPYEQYF TGTGCCAGCAGCCACCGGTGGGGACTAGCGGGAGGGCCTTACGAGCAGTACTTC
NA NA TRBJ2-3 TRBV14 CASSQGNGRSDTQYF TGTGCCAGCAGCCAAGGGAACGGGAGATCAGATACGCAGTATTTT
few TRBD1 TRBJ1-4 TRBV6-1 CASSEGGTEDEKLFF TGTGCCAGCAGTGAAGGTGGGACAGAGGATGAAAAACTGTTTTTT
once TRBD2 TRBJ2-1 TRBV19 CASSISKREGSIGSYNEQFF TGTGCCAGTAGTATCTCTAAGCGGGAGGGTTCGATAGGGTCCTACAATGAGCAGTTCTTC